This T cell receptor (beta chain) was obtained from a study of shared clonotypes between healthy human individuals. Points from the study as a whole: In general, naive subsets displayed greater estimated richness than memory subsets did.

Regarding this clone: Its antigen is as yet unknown.

CD45RO-negative cells were positively selected for CCR7, leaving out terminally differentiated effector memory CD45RA+ cells. This CDR3 is built from 16 residues. Germline V gene sequence: CDR1 SNHLY, CDR2 FYNNEI. V was shortened by 1 base and J by 2 bases, with 13 bases between the two germline ends. In the original processing: ImmunoSEQ sequences covered only the junction and lacked quality scores; filtering therefore differed. The assay was immunoSEQ multiplex PCR, and TCRdb's table has in-frame clones only and misses some. V and J calls and clone size are given by that table; D and trimming were obtained from the DNA. The data contain millions of clones, approximately 94% of them singletons.

The sample taken for sequencing was naive CD8+ T cells from PBMCs. The receptor was derived from a man between 18 and 29 years old in good health. Some clones in this sample may be carry-over from other donors' samples. The V and J genes are TRBV2 and TRBJ2-3; D is possibly TRBD2 (5 bases). The CDR3 region has the DNA TGTGCCAGCAGTGAAGTGGGAGCGGCAGACACAGATACGCAGTATTTT. Residues: CASSEVGAADTDTQYF.